Sequencing of this T cell receptor (beta chain) was carried out in a study of CD8 T cells in Susac syndrome. cDNA came from roughly 0.53 to 1 ug RNA primed by random hexamers. In TCRdb, the immunoSEQ multiplex PCR reads were re-called with MiXCR into one record per CDR3 protein. The sample includes 150,000 or so distinct CDR3 sequences, 90% to 95% of them seen just once. Looked up from germline, CDR1 is SNHLY and CDR2 is FYNNEI. Deletions cut 3 bases from V and 4 bases from J, with 10 bases between. The CDR3 has 14 residues. The multiple sclerosis controls were treatment-naive patients, and their relapsing-remitting disease was stable or active. Negative isolation yielded CD8+ and CD4+ T cells; FACS enriched TEMRA cells.

The sequence was obtained from a human donor with multiple sclerosis. The chain recombines TRBV2 with TRBJ1-5; no definite D call. Sequenced sample: CD8+ T cells from PBMCs. As DNA, the CDR3 is TGTGCCAGCAGTGAGGAAAGGAGAAATCAGCCCCAGCATTTT. It yields the protein CASSEERRNQPQHF.